Listed below are T cell receptor beta chains from one sample, sequenced in a study of cytomegalovirus exposure and HLA in healthy donors. TCRdb keeps only in-frame clones here, not all; method: immunoSEQ multiplex PCR. The sample yields about 150,000 clones, over 75% seen once. Sequencing was performed on PBMCs. These receptors all come from a male donor in good health and CMV-seronegative. Each CDR3 is given with its conserved first and last residue. A D gene is named only where the DNA matches it firmly. Some rows mark clone size as missing; the rest say once, few, many or name a class of expanded clone.

size	V	J	D	CDR3	DNA
.	TRBV5-1	TRBJ1-4	.	CASSLQGSTNEKLFF	TGCGCCAGCAGCTTACAGGGTTCAACTAATGAAAAACTGTTTTTT
once	TRBV18	TRBJ1-5	.	CASSSTGVRQPQHF	TGTGCCAGCTCATCCACCGGGGTCAGACAGCCCCAGCATTTT
.	TRBV5-8	TRBJ1-5	.	CASSPGTNSNQPQHF	TGTGCCAGCAGCCCCGGGACAAATAGCAATCAGCCCCAGCATTTT
.	TRBV7-9	TRBJ2-3	TRBD1	CASSLIGGVGDTQYF	TGTGCCAGCAGCTTAATAGGGGGCGTAGGAGATACGCAGTATTTT
.	TRBV5-1	TRBJ1-2	.	CASSAGFNYGYTF	TGCGCCAGCAGCGCAGGTTTTAACTATGGCTACACCTTC
once	TRBV16	TRBJ1-5	TRBD1	CASSRSQGARNQPQHF	TGTGCCAGCAGCCGTTCACAGGGGGCGCGCAATCAGCCCCAGCATTTT
.	TRBV2	TRBJ2-1	TRBD2	CASTRGGRPNNEQFF	TGTGCCAGCACCCGAGGCGGGAGACCCAACAATGAGCAGTTCTTC
.	TRBV27	TRBJ2-7	TRBD1	CASSDRAYEQYF	TGTGCCAGCAGTGACAGGGCCTACGAGCAGTACTTC
.	TRBV29-1	TRBJ2-3	.	CSVVREVPSDTQYF	TGCAGCGTTGTGAGGGAGGTCCCTTCAGATACGCAGTATTTT
.	TRBV2	TRBJ1-4	.	CASTAQRGTNEKLFF	TGTGCCAGCACTGCCCAACGGGGGACTAATGAAAAACTGTTTTTT